This T cell receptor (beta chain) was observed in a study of T-cell memory formation after mild COVID-19. At the level of the study: Clusters were largely donor specific.

The V segment lost 5 bases and the J segment 2 bases; nucleotides outside the gene matches: 7. The CDR3 spans 15 residues. Each CDR3 protein is one row after TCRdb ran MiXCR on the 5' RACE reads. The sample records 130,000 to 150,000 distinct CDR3 sequences, less than 20% being singletons. This clonotype was picked up a small number of times. V and J are TRBV12-3 or TRBV12-4 and TRBJ2-5; 8 bases align to TRBD2. The specimen was PBMCs or a T cell subset sorted from them (not recorded which). The clonotype was recovered from an adult woman who had mild COVID-19 (a few samples of this study predate the infection). Cell type and time point are not known. The DNA of the CDR3 is TGTGCCAGCAGTCCCTCGGGGGGGCGGCAAGAGACCCAGTACTTC. It is translated as CASSPSGGRQETQYF.